These 23 T cell receptor beta chains were sequenced from one sample in a study of cytomegalovirus exposure and HLA in healthy donors. The PCR made use of 60 Vbeta and 13 Jbeta primers. The data were produced by immunoSEQ multiplex PCR, yet TCRdb's version contains in-frame clones alone and is incomplete. The sample has 85,000 to 100,000 clones, 77% seen once. The material sequenced was PBMCs. The receptors stem from a man in his forties or fifties in good health and CMV-seropositive.

The rearrangement uses TRBV5-5 and TRBJ1-4; D may be TRBD1 (6 bases). The CDR3 is 14 residues long. In germline, CDR1 is SGHKS, CDR2 YYEKEE (reference sequence). Trimming took off 4 bases at V and 5 bases at J, with 12 bases between the two ends. CDR3 sequence (DNA): TGTGCCAGCAGCCATGACAGGTTCAATGAAAAACTGTTTTTT. Translation gives CASSHDRFNEKLFF.

CDR3 sequence reads: CASSSSGGSLSTDTQYF. Here the CDR3 DNA reads TGTGCCAGCAGCTCTAGCGGGGGGTCACTTAGCACAGATACGCAGTATTTT. The chain recombines TRBV7-3 with TRBJ2-3; 11 bases align to TRBD2. Losses at the gene ends were 4 bases for V and 0 bases for J; bases not matched to a gene: 6. The CDR3 has 17 amino acids. Germline V gene lookup returns CDR1 SGHTA and CDR2 FQGTGA. The entire variable domain, with the rest obtained from reference TRBV7-3 and TRBJ2-3, is as follows: GAGVSQTPSNKVTEKGKYVELRCDPISGHTALYWYRQSLGQGPEFLIYFQGTGAADDSGLPNDRFFAVRPEGSVSTLKIQRTERGDSAVYLCASSSSGGSLSTDTQYFGPGTRLTVL.

This chain uses TRBV23-1 with TRBJ1-5; D gene uncertain. TRBV23-1 is marked as an open reading frame, function uncertain. The CDR3 contains 14 residues. V lost 7 bases, J lost 3 bases, and 13 bases lay in between. DNA for the CDR3: TGCGCCAGCAATACTACACGCCACAATCAGCCCCAGCATTTT. Translation: CASNTTRHNQPQHF.

The chain uses TRBV28 and TRBJ1-5; a weak D match, TRBD1 (5 bases). Trimming removed 6 bases from V and 9 bases from J, with 15 bases in between. This CDR3 is 13 amino acids long. Germline CDR1 is MDHEN and CDR2 is SYDVKM. CDR3: CASRTGISRPQHF. CDR3 DNA sequence: TGTGCCAGCAGAACAGGTATCTCCCGGCCCCAGCATTTT.

This clone is a singleton in its sample. Other DNA variants within this sample encode the same CDR3. The V call is TRBV6-5, the J call TRBJ2-7, with a possible D match to TRBD1 (5 bases). Germline lookup yields CDR1 MNHEY and CDR2 SVGAGI. V was trimmed by 6 bases and J by 2 bases, leaving 17 bases between them. This CDR3 has 15 residues. The CDR3 sequence is CASRSGQGRTYEQYF. The CDR3 bases are TGTGCCAGCAGAAGTGGACAAGGAAGGACCTACGAGCAGTACTTC.

V gene TRBV27 combines with J gene TRBJ2-3, with TRBD2 matching 14 bases. The CDR3 totals 18 residues. After removal of 4 bases from V and 0 bases from J, the junction contained 6 bases not matched to a gene. Germline V gives CDR1 MNHEY, CDR2 SMNVEV (reference sequence). As DNA, the CDR3 is TGTGCCAGCAGTTCTAGACTAGCGGGGGGGGGTAGCACAGATACGCAGTATTTT. It encodes CASSSRLAGGGSTDTQYF.

The chain recombines TRBV5-1 with TRBJ2-5, with TRBD2 matching over 8 bases. Trimming at V came to 3 bases and at J to 2 bases, leaving 3 bases not matched to a gene. The V gene's germline CDR1 is SGHRS and CDR2 YFSETQ. The CDR3 has 14 residues. The CDR3 is CASSWRGEQETQYF. DNA for the CDR3: TGCGCCAGCAGCTGGCGGGGGGAACAAGAGACCCAGTACTTC.

This sequence joins TRBV4-1 and TRBJ2-5; 7 positions agree with TRBD1. Judging by the DNA end, TRBJ2-7 fits better; the J call may be wrong. Germline CDR1 and CDR2: MGHRA and YSYEKL. There are 18 residues in the CDR3. This CDR3 is CASSQYLPTGANPYEQYF. DNA for the CDR3: TGCGCCAGCAGCCAATACTTGCCAACAGGGGCAAACCCCTACGAGCAGTACTTC.

The gene calls are TRBV9 and TRBJ1-3; the D is unclear. This CDR3 is 14 amino acids long. V was trimmed by 0 bases and J by 4 bases, leaving 8 bases between them. Germline CDR1 reads SGDLS; CDR2 reads YYNGEE. CDR3 in amino acids: CASSVASGGNTIYF. CDR3 DNA sequence: TGTGCCAGCAGCGTAGCTAGTGGGGGAAACACCATATATTTT. Full variable domain (remainder filled in from reference TRBV9 and TRBJ1-3): DSGVTQTPKHLITATGQRVTLRCSPRSGDLSVYWYQQSLDQGLQFLIQYYNGEERAKGNILERFSAQQFPDLHSELNLSSLELGDSALYFCASSVASGGNTIYFGEGSWLTVV.

The V and J genes are TRBV19 and TRBJ2-3; D might be TRBD1 (7 bases). The germline CDR1 and CDR2 sequences are LNHDA and SQIVND (reference sequence). The V end lost 7 bases, the J end lost 3 bases, and 26 bases lay between the germline ends. CDR3 length: 18 residues. The CDR3 sequence: CASIARGGGSEFTDTQYF. The DNA for the CDR3 is TGTGCCAGTATCGCCCGCGGAGGGGGCTCAGAATTTACAGATACGCAGTATTTT.

This chain uses TRBV7-8 with TRBJ2-7; 9 bases agree with TRBD1. Germline V gene data show CDR1 as SGHVS and CDR2 as FQNEAQ. This CDR3 contains 14 residues. The junction had 10 bases not matched to a gene; V was cut back by 3 bases and J by 10 bases. Here the CDR3 reads CASSFRDRDLFQYF. Written as DNA, the CDR3 is TGTGCCAGCAGCTTCCGGGACAGGGACCTATTCCAGTACTTC.

The CDR3 sequence is CASSSRTSTHEQFF. The DNA for the CDR3 is TGTGCCAGCAGTTCCCGGACTAGCACCCATGAGCAGTTCTTC. V and J are TRBV6-5 and TRBJ2-1; TRBD2 matches at 8 bases. This CDR3 comprises 14 residues. The ends lost 4 bases at V and 8 bases at J; junction bases unmatched: 7. The V gene's germline CDR1 is MNHEY and CDR2 SVGAGI.

V is TRBV28 and J is TRBJ2-7; TRBD1 aligns across 7 bases. This CDR3 has 15 residues. The V segment lost 6 bases and the J segment 4 bases; nucleotides outside the gene matches: 12. In germline, CDR1 is MDHEN, CDR2 SYDVKM. The CDR3 nucleotides are TGTGCCAGCAGCCAGAGACAGGGAAACTCATACGAGCAGTACTTC. Translated, it gives CASSQRQGNSYEQYF.

This sequence joins TRBV18 and TRBJ1-1, with 9 bases matching TRBD1. J lost 3 bases, V lost 0 bases, and 5 bases had no gene match. CDR1 is KGHSH, CDR2 LQKENI, per germline. The CDR3 is 16 residues long. CDR3 sequence reads: CASSPPGTGKDTEAFF. CDR3 in DNA: TGTGCCAGCTCACCACCGGGGACAGGGAAAGACACTGAAGCTTTCTTT.

The chain combines TRBV28 with TRBJ1-2; D might be TRBD1 (6 bases). The CDR3 is 16 amino acids. V lost 3 bases and J lost 0, with 14 bases in between. Germline lookup yields CDR1 MDHEN and CDR2 SYDVKM. CDR3 sequence: CASSFSQGPANYGYTF. CDR3 bases: TGTGCCAGCAGTTTTTCCCAGGGGCCGGCTAACTATGGCTACACCTTC.

This chain connects TRBV7-6 to TRBJ1-2; TRBD1 is a possible D gene (6 bases). The CDR3 runs to 16 residues. V was shortened by 0 bases and J by 4 bases, with 15 bases between the two germline ends. Per germline, CDR1 SGHVS and CDR2 FNYEAQ. CDR3 residues: CASSLASTGSSYGYTF. Written as DNA, the CDR3 is TGTGCCAGCAGCTTAGCGTCAACAGGGTCCTCCTATGGCTACACCTTC.

The gene calls are TRBV5-1 and TRBJ1-6, with a weak D call TRBD1 (6 bases). This CDR3 comprises 15 residues. The germline V gene has CDR1 SGHRS and CDR2 YFSETQ. V gave up 0 bases and J gave up 7 bases, with 11 bases separating them. CDR3 protein: CASSLEGQRNSPLHF. In nucleotides, the CDR3 is TGCGCCAGCAGCTTGGAAGGACAGAGGAATTCACCCCTCCACTTT.

The gene calls are TRBV4-3 and TRBJ2-7; maybe TRBD1 (5 bases). The CDR3 is made up of 13 amino acids. CDR1 and CDR2 (germline): LGHNA, YSLEER. The V gene lost 10 bases and the J gene lost 5 bases, with 18 bases spanning the gap. The CDR3 reads CANPPAGNHEQYF. The DNA of the CDR3 is TGCGCCAACCCTCCGGCAGGGAACCACGAGCAGTACTTC.

The V call is TRBV7-2, the J call TRBJ2-5; 9 nucleotides line up with TRBD2. This CDR3 has 17 amino acids. Germline loops: CDR1 SGHTA, CDR2 FQGNSA. With V trimmed by 1 base and J by 0 bases, 6 bases remained unmatched. CDR3 protein: CASSLVPRGGDQETQYF. Written as DNA, the CDR3 is TGTGCCAGCAGCTTAGTTCCGCGGGGGGGGGACCAAGAGACCCAGTACTTC. Together with reference TRBV7-2 and TRBJ2-5, the CDR3 gives the full variable domain: GAGVSQSPSNKVTEKGKDVELRCDPISGHTALYWYRQSLGQGLEFLIYFQGNSAPDKSGLPSDRFSAERTGGSVSTLTIQRTQQEDSAVYLCASSLVPRGGDQETQYFGPGTRLLVL.

The chain couples TRBV27 to TRBJ2-3; 11 bases match TRBD2. Germline CDR1 is MNHEY and CDR2 is SMNVEV (reference sequence). With 7 bases clipped from V and 4 bases from J, the junction kept 13 bases outside the gene matches. The CDR3 covers 17 residues. This chain's CDR3 is CASKWDSGGARADTQYF. The CDR3, as DNA: TGTGCCAGCAAGTGGGATAGCGGGGGGGCCAGGGCAGATACGCAGTATTTT.

The rearrangement joins TRBV29-1 to TRBJ2-5; D is unresolved. The ends were cut back, 3 bases at V and 4 bases at J, with 18 bases in the middle. The CDR3 contains 15 residues. Per the germline V gene, CDR1 is SQVTM and CDR2 is ANQGSEA. CDR3 sequence: CSVELSGQPGETQYF. The CDR3 DNA is TGCAGCGTTGAGCTCAGTGGGCAGCCAGGAGAGACCCAGTACTTC. Full variable domain (remainder filled in from reference TRBV29-1 and TRBJ2-5): SAVISQKPSRDICQRGTSLTIQCQVDSQVTMMFWYRQQPGQSLTLIATANQGSEATYESGFVIDKFPISRPNLTFSTLTVSNMSPEDSSIYLCSVELSGQPGETQYFGPGTRLLVL.

This sequence joins TRBV5-1 and TRBJ2-2, with D tentatively TRBD2 (6 bases). Trimming left V 0 bases short and J 2 bases short, with 8 bases between. The V gene's germline CDR1 is SGHRS and CDR2 YFSETQ. The CDR3 covers 15 residues. The chain's CDR3 is CASSLVGTNTGELFF. The CDR3 DNA reads as TGCGCCAGCAGCTTGGTAGGGACTAACACCGGGGAGCTGTTTTTT.

This chain uses TRBV4-2 with TRBJ2-1, with 8 bases aligning to TRBD2. The germline CDR1 and CDR2 sequences are LGHNA and YNFKEQ. The trim removed 2 bases at V and 9 bases at J, leaving 6 bases unmatched. There are 14 residues in the CDR3. CDR3 sequence (DNA): TGTGCCAGCAGCCAAACGGGAGGGTTGGGTGAGCAGTTCTTC. This sequence encodes CASSQTGGLGEQFF.